This T cell receptor (beta chain) came from a study of Graves' ophthalmopathy and Graves' hyperthyroidism listed by TCRdb under 2018. For context, the study as a whole: Peripheral blood was collected at initial diagnosis, before any treatment. In over 5 hyperthyroidism patients, the T-cell repertoires found in thyroid tissue were compared with those found in blood. In total, approximately 130 blood samples were TCR-sequenced: 40 to 45 ophthalmopathy, under 85 hyperthyroidism and approximately 17 hyperthyroidism-to-ophthalmopathy patients. The 75 to 100 discovery patients were randomly split 7:3 into training and test sets. To explore V-J signatures that separate ophthalmopathy from hyperthyroidism, a discovery set of approximately 100 patients was enrolled, consisting of approximately 44 with ophthalmopathy and some 59 with stable hyperthyroidism. After sampling, hyperthyroidism patients received methimazole starting at 30 mg daily, and ophthalmopathy patients received high-dose intravenous methylprednisolone. To tell Graves' ophthalmopathy apart from Graves' hyperthyroidism, and to predict which patients would progress to ophthalmopathy, the study relied on TCR beta repertoire signatures. For independent validation, a separate cohort was made up of 18 hyperthyroidism patients plus 17 patients who later progressed from hyperthyroidism to ophthalmopathy.

Turning to this clonotype: The antigen it binds to is not known. Base qualities are not at hand, and no much larger clone is one base apart.

TCR beta CDR3 regions were amplified from RNA transcripts for repertoire sequencing. The first round of RT-PCR was done with HTBI primers and the Qiagen OneStep RT-PCR kit, and was followed by a second round of multiplex PCR, then size selection and purification. The libraries underwent paired-end sequencing with 100 bp reads on an Illumina HiSeq2000. The study's processing was this. Reads were processed with SOAPnuke, discarding reads with adapters, uncalled bases, mean Phred below 15, or no exact constant-primer or identifier match. COPE v1.2.5 was used to merge high-quality paired reads. Each unique nucleotide sequence was defined as a clonotype, and clonotypes were aligned to IMGT TRB V, D and J references with MiTCR v1.1. The analysis was limited to V-J combinations with a frequency above 0.0001, which together covered around 99% of the repertoires. For each V-J combination, a TCR clonal expansion and chaos score was defined as F50 clonal expansion divided by the chaos observed in the TCRdist matrix. Features were reduced by Welch's t-statistics and random forest to approximately 12 V-J combinations, which fed a naive Bayes classifier. Thyroid-blood repertoire similarity was quantified with the Morisita-Horn index. TCRdb redid the processing of the public reads, applying fastp at Q25 and MiXCR, and retained in-frame beta chains. Rows are unified per CDR3 protein, each entry keeping the most common DNA and genes. The V and J calls and clone size come from TCRdb's table, not from the authors' own analysis. In all, the sample holds 500,000 to 700,000 distinct CDR3 sequences, and about 20% of those were seen once. Approximately 7.7% of the sample lies in the top ten.

Stable hyperthyroidism was defined as no progression to ophthalmopathy within 18 months of follow-up. Hyperthyroidism patients were newly diagnosed, with disease duration under 2 months, and aged 18 to 65 years. Patients were excluded if they had other autoimmune diseases, uncontrolled infections, pregnancy or lactation. Clinical symptoms, serum thyroxine, TRAb, thyroid ultrasound and orbital computed tomography formed the basis of the diagnosis. PBMCs were isolated from around 10 ml of fresh peripheral blood by Ficoll-Paque density gradient centrifugation. Trizol reagent was used to extract the total RNA, and its quality was then checked on an Agilent 2100 Bioanalyzer. From its cysteine to its phenylalanine, the CDR3 spans 13 amino acids. Only the CDR3 portion is preserved as DNA: 39 bases, with reading frame beginning at the first base. V gives up 10 bases and J gives up 1 base, and the segment between their germline ends measures 13 bases. From the germline V gene, CDR1 is SGHVS and CDR2 is FQNEAQ.

Broad study findings and their caveats: In cross-validation, the 13-signature model distinguished ophthalmopathy from stable hyperthyroidism with around 90% sensitivity and around 83% specificity, while in the test set the corresponding values were around 79% and 71%. In validation, the model predicted ophthalmopathy progression with about 71% sensitivity and 72.22% specificity; some 13 predicted patients were CT-confirmed with GO in a median of 6.5 months. Sample size was not predetermined statistically, and investigators were not blinded to group allocation. Most of the expanded thyroid clonotypes with a frequency above 0.001 were also detected in blood, and it was suggested that the thyroid immune response may be reflected by blood repertoires.

The chain is encoded by TRBV7-8 joined to TRBJ1-1, with TRBD1 as a weak D call on 6 bases. The sample taken for sequencing was peripheral blood. The sequence was collected from a woman between 18 and 29 years old with stable Graves' hyperthyroidism. Some clones in this sample may be carry-over from other donors' samples. Donor details come from another sample of the same person, matched by shared clones. DNA sequence: TGTGCCACTCAGGGGTGGAGGAACACTGAAGCTTTCTTT. It is translated as CATQGWRNTEAFF.